One T cell receptor (beta chain) is described in this entry. These data originate in a study of cytomegalovirus exposure and HLA in healthy donors. This CDR3 is 12 amino acids long. The V gene end was trimmed by 7 bases and the J gene end by 0 bases; junction bases not matched to a gene: 0. Germline CDR1 is SGHNT and CDR2 is YYREEE (reference sequence). PCR primers comprised 60 Vbeta and 13 Jbeta primers. Clones were read by immunoSEQ multiplex PCR, and TCRdb kept only the in-frame ones, dropping some. The table includes 90,000 to 140,000 clones, about 81% detected once. Specimen: PBMCs. This clonotype was sampled from a man aged 30-40 years in good health and CMV-seronegative. The chain links TRBV5-4 to TRBJ1-1; TRBD1 matches 7 bases. CDR3 nucleotides: TGTGCCAGCGGACAGGTGAACACTGAAGCTTTCTTT. This translates into CASGQVNTEAFF.